This TCR beta chain was identified during a study of blood T cell repertoires in COVID-19. Study summary: Italy, Spain and the United States were the sources of the convalescent and acute COVID-19 samples. The analysed material was cDNA or gDNA that came from T cells, B-cell-depleted T cells, or PBMCs.

Source study methods: Amplifying reference gene primers gave estimates of nucleated cell counts. Generated by immunoSEQ multiplex PCR, the TCRdb table keeps only in-frame clones and is missing some. V and J calls and clone size come straight from that table; D and trimming were deduced from the DNA. The repertoire holds 250,000 to 300,000 clones, with around 87% as singletons. V was clipped by 6 bases and J by 1 base, with 10 bases between them. The CDR3 sequence is 14 residues long. Germline CDR1 MGHRA, CDR2 YSYEKL. The V gene is TRBV4-1, the J gene TRBJ2-1, with no clear D. The sequence was obtained from a man younger than 30 with active or convalescent COVID-19. The source material was peripheral blood. The CDR3 DNA reads as TGCGCCAGCAGACCAATGACATCCTACAATGAGCAGTTCTTC. It is translated as CASRPMTSYNEQFF.